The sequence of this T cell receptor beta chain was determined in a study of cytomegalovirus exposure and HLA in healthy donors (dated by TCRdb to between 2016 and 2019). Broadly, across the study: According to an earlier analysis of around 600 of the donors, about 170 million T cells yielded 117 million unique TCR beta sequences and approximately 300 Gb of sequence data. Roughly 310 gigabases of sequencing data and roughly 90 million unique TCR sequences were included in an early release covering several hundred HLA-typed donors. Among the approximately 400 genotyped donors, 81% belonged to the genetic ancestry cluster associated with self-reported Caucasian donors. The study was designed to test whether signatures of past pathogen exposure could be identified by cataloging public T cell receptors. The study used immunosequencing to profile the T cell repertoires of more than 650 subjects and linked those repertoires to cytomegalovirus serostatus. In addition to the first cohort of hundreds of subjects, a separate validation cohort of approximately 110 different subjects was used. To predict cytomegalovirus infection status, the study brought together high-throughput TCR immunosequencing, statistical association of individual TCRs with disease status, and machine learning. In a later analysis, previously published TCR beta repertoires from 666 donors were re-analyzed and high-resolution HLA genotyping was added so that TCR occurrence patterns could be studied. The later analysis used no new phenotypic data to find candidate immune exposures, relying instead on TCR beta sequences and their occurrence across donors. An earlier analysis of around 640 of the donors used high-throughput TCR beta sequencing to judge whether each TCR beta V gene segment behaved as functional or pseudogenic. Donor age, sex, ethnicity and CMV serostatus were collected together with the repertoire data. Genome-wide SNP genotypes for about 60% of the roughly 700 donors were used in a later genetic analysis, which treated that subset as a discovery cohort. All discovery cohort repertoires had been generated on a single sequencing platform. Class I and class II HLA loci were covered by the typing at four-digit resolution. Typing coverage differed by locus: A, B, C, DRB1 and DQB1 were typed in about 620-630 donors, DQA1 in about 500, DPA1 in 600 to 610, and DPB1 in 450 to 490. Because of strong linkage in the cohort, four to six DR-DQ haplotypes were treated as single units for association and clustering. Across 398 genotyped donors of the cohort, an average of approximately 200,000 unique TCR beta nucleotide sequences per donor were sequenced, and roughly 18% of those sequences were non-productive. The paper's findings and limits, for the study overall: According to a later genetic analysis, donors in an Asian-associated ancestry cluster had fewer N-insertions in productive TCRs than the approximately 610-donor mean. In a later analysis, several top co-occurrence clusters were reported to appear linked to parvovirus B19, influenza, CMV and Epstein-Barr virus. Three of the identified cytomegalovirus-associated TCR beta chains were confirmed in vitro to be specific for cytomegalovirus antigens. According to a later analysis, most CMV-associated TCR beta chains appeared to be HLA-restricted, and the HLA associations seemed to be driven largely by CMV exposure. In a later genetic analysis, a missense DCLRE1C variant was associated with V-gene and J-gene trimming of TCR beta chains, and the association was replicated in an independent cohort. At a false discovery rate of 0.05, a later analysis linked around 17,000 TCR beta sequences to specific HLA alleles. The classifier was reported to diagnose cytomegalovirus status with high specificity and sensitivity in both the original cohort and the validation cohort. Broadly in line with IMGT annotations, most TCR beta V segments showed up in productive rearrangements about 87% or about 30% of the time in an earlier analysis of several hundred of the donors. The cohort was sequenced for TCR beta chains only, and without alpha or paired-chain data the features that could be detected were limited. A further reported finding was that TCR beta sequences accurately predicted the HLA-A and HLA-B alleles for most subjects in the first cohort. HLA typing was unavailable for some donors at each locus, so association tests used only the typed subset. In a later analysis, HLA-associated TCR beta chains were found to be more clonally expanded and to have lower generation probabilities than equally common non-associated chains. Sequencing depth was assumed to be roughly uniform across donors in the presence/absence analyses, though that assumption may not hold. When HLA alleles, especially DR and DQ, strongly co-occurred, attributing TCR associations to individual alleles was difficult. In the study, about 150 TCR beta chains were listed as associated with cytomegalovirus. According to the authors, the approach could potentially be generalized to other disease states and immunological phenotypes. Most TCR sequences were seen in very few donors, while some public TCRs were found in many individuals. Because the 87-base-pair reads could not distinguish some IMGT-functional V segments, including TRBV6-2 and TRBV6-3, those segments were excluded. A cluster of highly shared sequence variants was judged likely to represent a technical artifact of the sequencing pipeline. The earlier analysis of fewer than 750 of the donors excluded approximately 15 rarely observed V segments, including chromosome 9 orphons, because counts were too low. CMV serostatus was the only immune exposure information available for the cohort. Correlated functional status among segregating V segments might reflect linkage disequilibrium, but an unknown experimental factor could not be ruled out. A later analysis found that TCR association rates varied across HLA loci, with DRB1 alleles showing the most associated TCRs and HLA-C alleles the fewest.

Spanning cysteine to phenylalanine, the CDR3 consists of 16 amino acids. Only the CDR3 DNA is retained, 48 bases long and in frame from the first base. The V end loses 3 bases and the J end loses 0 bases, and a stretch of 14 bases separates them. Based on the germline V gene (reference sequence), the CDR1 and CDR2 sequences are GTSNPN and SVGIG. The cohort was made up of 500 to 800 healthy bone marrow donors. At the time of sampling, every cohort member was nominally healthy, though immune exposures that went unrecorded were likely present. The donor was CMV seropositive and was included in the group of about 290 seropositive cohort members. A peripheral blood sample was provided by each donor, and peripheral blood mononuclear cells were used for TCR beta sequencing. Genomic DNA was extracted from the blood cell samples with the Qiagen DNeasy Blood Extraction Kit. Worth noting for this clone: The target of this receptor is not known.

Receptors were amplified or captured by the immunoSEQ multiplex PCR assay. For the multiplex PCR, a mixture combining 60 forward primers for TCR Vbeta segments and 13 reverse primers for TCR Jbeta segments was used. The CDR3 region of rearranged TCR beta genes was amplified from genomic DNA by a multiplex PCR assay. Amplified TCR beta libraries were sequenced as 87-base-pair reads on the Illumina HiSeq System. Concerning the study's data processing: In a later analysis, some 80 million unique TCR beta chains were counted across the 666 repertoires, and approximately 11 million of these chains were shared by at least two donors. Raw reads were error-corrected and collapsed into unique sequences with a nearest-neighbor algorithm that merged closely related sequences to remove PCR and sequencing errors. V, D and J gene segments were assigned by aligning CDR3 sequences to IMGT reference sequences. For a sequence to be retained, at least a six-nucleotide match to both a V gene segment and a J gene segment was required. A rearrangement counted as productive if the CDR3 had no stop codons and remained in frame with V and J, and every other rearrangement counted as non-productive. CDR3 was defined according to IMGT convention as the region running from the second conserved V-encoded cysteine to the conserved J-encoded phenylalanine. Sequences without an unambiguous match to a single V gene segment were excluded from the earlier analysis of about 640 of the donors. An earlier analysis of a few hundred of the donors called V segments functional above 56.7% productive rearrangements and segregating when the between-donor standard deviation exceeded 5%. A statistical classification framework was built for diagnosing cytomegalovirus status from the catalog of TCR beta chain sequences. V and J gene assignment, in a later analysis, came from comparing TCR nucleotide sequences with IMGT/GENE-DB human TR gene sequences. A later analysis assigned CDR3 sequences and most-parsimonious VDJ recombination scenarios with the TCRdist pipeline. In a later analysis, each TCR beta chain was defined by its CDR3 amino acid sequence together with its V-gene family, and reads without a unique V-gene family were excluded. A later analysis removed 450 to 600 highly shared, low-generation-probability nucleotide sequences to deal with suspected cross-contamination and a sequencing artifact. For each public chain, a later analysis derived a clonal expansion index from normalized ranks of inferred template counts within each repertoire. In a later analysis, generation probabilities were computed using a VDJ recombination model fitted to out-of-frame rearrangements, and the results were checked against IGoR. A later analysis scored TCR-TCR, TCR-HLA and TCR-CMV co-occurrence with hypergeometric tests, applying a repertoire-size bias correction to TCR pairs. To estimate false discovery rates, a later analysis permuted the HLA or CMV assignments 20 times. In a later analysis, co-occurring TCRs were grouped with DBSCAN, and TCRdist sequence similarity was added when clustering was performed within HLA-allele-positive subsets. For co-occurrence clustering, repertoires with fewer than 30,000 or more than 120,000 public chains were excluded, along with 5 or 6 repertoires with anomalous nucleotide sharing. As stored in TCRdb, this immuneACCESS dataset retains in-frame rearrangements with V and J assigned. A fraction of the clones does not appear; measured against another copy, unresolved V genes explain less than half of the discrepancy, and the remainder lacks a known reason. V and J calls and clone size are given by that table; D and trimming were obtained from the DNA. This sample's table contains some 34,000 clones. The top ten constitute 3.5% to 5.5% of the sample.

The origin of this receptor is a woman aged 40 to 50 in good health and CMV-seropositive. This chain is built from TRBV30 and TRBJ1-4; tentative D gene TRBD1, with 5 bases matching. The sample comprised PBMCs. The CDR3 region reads CAWSKGAFTTNEKLFF. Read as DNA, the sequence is TGTGCCTGGAGCAAAGGGGCCTTCACAACTAATGAAAAACTGTTTTTT.